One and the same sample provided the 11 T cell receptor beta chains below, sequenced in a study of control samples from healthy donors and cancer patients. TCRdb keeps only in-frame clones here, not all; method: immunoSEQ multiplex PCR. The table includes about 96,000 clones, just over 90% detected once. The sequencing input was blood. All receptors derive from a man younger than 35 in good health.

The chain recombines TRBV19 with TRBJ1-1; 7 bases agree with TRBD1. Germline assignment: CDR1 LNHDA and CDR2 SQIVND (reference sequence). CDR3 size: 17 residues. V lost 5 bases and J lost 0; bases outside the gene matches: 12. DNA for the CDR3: TGTGCCAGTAGTGGACGGGACAGTTATTTGATGAACACTGAAGCTTTCTTT. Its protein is CASSGRDSYLMNTEAFF.

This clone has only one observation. The CDR3 loop is CASSRDRGFQPQHF. In nucleotides, the CDR3 is TGTGCCAGCAGCCGGGACAGGGGTTTTCAGCCCCAGCATTTT. The chain combines TRBV3-1 (or the pseudogene TRBV3-2) with TRBJ1-5; TRBD1 aligns across 10 bases. CDR3 length equals 14 residues. Per germline, CDR1 LGHDT and CDR2 YNNKEL (reference sequence). V lost 4 bases, J lost 6 bases, and 3 bases stayed unmatched.

The chain's CDR3 is CASSLGLPSTDTQYF. The DNA of the CDR3 is TGTGCCAGCAGTTTAGGACTCCCTAGCACAGATACGCAGTATTTT. The gene calls are TRBV27 and TRBJ2-3; D might be TRBD2 (5 bases). There are 15 residues in the CDR3. The germline V gene encodes CDR1 MNHEY and CDR2 SMNVEV (reference sequence). Trimming cost V 2 bases and J 0 bases, with 9 bases left between them.

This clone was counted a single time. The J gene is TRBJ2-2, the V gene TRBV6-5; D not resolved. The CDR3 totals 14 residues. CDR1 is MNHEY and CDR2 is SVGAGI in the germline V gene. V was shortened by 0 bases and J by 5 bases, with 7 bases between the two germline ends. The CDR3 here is CASSYSIRTGELFF. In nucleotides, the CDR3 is TGTGCCAGCAGTTACTCGATTCGGACCGGGGAGCTGTTTTTT.

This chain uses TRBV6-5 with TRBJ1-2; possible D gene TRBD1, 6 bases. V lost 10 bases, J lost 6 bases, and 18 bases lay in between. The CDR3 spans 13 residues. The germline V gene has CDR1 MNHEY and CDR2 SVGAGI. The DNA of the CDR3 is TGTGCCACCTATTACAGGGTTTGGGATGGCTACACCTTC. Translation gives CATYYRVWDGYTF.

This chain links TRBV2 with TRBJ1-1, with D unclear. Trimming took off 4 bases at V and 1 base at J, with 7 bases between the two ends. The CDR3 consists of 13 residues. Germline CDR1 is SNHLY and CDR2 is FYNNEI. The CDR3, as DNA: TGTGCCAGCAGTGCCGAGGGGAACACTGAAGCTTTCTTT. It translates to CASSAEGNTEAFF.

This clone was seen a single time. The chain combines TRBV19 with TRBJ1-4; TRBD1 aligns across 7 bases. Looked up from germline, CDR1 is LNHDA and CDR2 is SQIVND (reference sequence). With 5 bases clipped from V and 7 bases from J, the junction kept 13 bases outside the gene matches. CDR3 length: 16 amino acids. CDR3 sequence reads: CASSAETGRDGEKLFF. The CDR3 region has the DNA TGTGCCAGTAGTGCCGAGACAGGGAGAGACGGTGAAAAACTGTTTTTT.

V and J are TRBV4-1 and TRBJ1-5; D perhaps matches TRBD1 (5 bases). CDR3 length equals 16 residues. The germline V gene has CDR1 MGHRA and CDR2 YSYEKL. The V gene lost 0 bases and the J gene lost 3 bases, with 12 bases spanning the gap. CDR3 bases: TGCGCCAGCAGCCAAGAATCGGTCGGGGCCAATCAGCCCCAGCATTTT. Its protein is CASSQESVGANQPQHF.

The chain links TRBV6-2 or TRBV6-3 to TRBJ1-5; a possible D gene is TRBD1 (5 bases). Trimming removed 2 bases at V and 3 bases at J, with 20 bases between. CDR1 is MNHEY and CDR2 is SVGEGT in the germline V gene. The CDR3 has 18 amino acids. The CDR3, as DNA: TGTGCCAGCAGTTACGTTTTGGGCAGGGAAAGGGACAATCAGCCCCAGCATTTT. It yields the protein CASSYVLGRERDNQPQHF.

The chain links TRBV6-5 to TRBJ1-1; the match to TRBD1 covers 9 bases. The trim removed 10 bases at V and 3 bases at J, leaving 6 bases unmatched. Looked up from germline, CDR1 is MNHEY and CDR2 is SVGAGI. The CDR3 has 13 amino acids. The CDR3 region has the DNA TGTGCCACTGAAGACAGGGGGGACACTGAAGCTTTCTTT. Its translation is CATEDRGDTEAFF.

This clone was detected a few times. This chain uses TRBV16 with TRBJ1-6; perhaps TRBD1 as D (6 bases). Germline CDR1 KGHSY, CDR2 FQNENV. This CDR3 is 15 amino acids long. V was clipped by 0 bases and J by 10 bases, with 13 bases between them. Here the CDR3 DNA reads TGTGCCAGCAGCCAATCGTCGGGGGCTGGATCACCCCTCCACTTT. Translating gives CASSQSSGAGSPLHF.